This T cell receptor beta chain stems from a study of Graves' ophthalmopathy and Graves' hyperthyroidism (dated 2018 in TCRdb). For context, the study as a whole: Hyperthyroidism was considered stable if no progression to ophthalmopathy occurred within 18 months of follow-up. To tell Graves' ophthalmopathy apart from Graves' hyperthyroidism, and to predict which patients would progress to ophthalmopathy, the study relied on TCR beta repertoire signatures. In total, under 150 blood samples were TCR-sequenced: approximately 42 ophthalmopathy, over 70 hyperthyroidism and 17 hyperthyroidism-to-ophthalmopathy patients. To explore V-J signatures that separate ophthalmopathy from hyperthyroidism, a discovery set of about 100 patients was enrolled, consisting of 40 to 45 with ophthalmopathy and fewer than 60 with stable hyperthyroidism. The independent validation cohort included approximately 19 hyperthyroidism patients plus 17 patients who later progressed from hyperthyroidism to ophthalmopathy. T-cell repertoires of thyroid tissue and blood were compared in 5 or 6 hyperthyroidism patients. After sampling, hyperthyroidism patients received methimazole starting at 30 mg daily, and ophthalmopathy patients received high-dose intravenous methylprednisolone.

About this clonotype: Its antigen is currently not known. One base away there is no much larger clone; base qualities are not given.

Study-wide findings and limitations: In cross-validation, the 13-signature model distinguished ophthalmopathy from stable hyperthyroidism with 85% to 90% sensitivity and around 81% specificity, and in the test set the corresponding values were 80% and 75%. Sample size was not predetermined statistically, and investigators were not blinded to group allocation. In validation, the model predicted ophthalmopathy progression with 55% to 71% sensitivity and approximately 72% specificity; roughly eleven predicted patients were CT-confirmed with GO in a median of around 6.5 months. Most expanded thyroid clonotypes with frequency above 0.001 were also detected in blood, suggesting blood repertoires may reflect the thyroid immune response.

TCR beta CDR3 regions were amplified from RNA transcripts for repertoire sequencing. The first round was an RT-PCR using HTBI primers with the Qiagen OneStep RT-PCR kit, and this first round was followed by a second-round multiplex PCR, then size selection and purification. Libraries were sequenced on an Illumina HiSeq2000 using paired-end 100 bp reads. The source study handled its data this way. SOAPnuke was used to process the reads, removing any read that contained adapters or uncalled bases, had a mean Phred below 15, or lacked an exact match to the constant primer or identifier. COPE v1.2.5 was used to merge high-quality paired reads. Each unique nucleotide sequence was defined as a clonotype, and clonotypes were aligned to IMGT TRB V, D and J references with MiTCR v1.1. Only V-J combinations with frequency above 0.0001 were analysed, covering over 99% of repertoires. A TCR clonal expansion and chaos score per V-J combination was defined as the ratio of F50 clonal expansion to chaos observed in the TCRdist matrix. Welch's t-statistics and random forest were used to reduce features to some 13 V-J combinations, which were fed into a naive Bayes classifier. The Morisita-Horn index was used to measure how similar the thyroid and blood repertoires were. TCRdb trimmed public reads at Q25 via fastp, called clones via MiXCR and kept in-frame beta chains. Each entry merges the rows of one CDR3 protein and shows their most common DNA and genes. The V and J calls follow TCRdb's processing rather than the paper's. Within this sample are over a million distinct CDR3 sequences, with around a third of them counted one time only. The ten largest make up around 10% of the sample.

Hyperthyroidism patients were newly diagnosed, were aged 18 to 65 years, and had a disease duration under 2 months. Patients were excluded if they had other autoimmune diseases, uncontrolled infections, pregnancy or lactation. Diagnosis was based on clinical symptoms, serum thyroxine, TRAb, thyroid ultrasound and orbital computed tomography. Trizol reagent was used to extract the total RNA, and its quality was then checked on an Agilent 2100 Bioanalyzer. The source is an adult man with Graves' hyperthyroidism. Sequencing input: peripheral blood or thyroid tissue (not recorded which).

The nucleotides read TGTGCCAGTCGGACACCCAACCGGAGGAACACCGGGGAGCTGTTTTTT. It specifies CASRTPNRRNTGELFF. Recombination connected TRBV11-2 to TRBJ2-2; TRBD1 might be the D gene, on 5 matching bases. According to the germline V gene, CDR1 reads SGHAT and CDR2 reads FQNNGV. The CDR3 runs 16 residues from the cysteine to the phenylalanine. The entry retains the CDR3 DNA only, 48 bases that are in frame from base 1. The trim is 9 bases for V and 1 base for J, with a gap of 18 bases between the germline ends.